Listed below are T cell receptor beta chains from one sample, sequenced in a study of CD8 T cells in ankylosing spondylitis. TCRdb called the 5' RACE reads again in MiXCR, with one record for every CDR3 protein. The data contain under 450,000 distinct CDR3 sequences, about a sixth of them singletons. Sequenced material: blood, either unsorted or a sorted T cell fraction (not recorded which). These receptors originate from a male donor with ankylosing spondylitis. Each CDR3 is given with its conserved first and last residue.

CDR3 protein: CASSQTAMNTGELFF
V gene: TRBV4-1

CDR3 protein: CASREFATGELFF
V gene: TRBV2

CDR3 protein: CSASQVNTEAFF
V gene: TRBV20-1

CDR3 protein: CASSEFKGKNTEAFF
V gene: TRBV25-1

CDR3 protein: CSAKHSRRDEQYF
V gene: TRBV20-1

CDR3 protein: CASSLNQGGELFF
V gene: TRBV7-3

CDR3 protein: CASSSGESGAYEQYF
V gene: TRBV18

CDR3 protein: CASTKGNSGQETQYF
V gene: TRBV7-9

CDR3 protein: CSVYGTGKTSALSYEQYF
V gene: TRBV29-1

CDR3 protein: CASSHLRGQGYEQYF
V gene: TRBV4-3

CDR3 protein: CASSLQAGQKGEAFF
V gene: TRBV5-1

CDR3 protein: CASNSGTSGDQETQYF
V gene: TRBV2

CDR3 protein: CASRQGRAVMNTEAFF
V gene: TRBV19

CDR3 protein: CASSEQRPGGRTEAFF
V gene: TRBV2

CDR3 protein: CAASVSGNTIYF
V gene: TRBV6-6

CDR3 protein: CASRLLGSAEGYTF
V gene: TRBV6-1

CDR3 protein: CSARSGLYNEQFF
V gene: TRBV20-1

CDR3 protein: CATSDSSQGSSYNEQFF
V gene: TRBV24-1

CDR3 protein: CASSDRDGSGNTIYF
V gene: TRBV9

CDR3 protein: CAISELLGRAYEQYF
V gene: TRBV10-3

CDR3 protein: CAISRGTDSYEQYF
V gene: TRBV10-3

CDR3 protein: CAIKPGGAKYTQYF
V gene: TRBV28

CDR3 protein: CSATGTGDSPLHF
V gene: TRBV20-1

CDR3 protein: CASSAGQGSSQETQYF
V gene: TRBV7-9

CDR3 protein: CASSLAGAATYGYTF
V gene: TRBV7-9

CDR3 protein: CASSEGSSNQPQHF
V gene: TRBV2

CDR3 protein: CASSTPGQGRDEQFF
V gene: TRBV7-8

CDR3 protein: CASSPPVPGELFF
V gene: TRBV5-1

CDR3 protein: CASSFPGTGGPGELFF
V gene: TRBV12-3/TRBV12-4

CDR3 protein: CATSDSTGPEKLFF
V gene: TRBV24-1

CDR3 protein: CASSQDRGGGTYGYGYTF
V gene: TRBV4-2

CDR3 protein: CASSSRDLRGPDTQYF
V gene: TRBV7-8

CDR3 protein: CASSSGGAGDHGYTF
V gene: TRBV27

CDR3 protein: CASSRTSNDIQYF
V gene: TRBV6-1

CDR3 protein: CPTSTRESTYEQYF
V gene: TRBV15

CDR3 protein: CSVSEGNSDTQYF
V gene: TRBV20-1

CDR3 protein: CASIPGGNSYGYTF
V gene: TRBV2

CDR3 protein: CASSEQYTGELFF
V gene: TRBV10-1

CDR3 protein: CASSFLQISGNTIYF
V gene: TRBV28

CDR3 protein: CASSLPTGDGYTF
V gene: TRBV5-1

CDR3 protein: CASRASGANVLTF
V gene: TRBV19